The next 17 T cell receptor beta chains were all read from a single sample in a study of blood T cell repertoires in COVID-19. The data were produced by immunoSEQ multiplex PCR, yet TCRdb's version contains in-frame clones alone and is incomplete. The repertoire consists of 70,000 or so clones, with 65% to 85% occurring once and the leading ten covering 15% to 20%. The specimen sequenced was peripheral blood. These TCRs come from a man aged 55 to 70 with acute or convalescent COVID-19.

The J gene is TRBJ1-6, the V gene TRBV4-3, with TRBD1 as a possible D gene (5 bases). CDR3 length equals 16 residues. The germline gives CDR1 LGHNA, CDR2 YSLEER. The V gene lost 2 bases and the J gene lost 7 bases, with 15 bases spanning the gap. CDR3 protein: CASSQFVNGANSPLHF. Here the CDR3 DNA reads TGCGCCAGCAGCCAATTTGTTAATGGGGCGAATTCACCCCTCCACTTT.

A remark on this clone: The same CDR3 is also encoded by other DNA sequences in this sample. This chain uses TRBV5-6 with TRBJ1-4, with 8 bases that match TRBD1. J gave up 3 bases and V 1 base, and 5 bases lay outside the gene matches. The CDR3 totals 16 residues. The germline gives CDR1 SGHDT, CDR2 YYEEEE. The chain's CDR3 is CASSLLGTGSNEKLFF. CDR3 bases: TGTGCCAGCAGCTTGTTGGGGACAGGTTCTAATGAAAAACTGTTTTTT. The full variable domain, with the rest looked up from reference TRBV5-6 and TRBJ1-4, is DAGVTQSPTHLIKTRGQQVTLRCSPKSGHDTVSWYQQALGQGPQFIFQYYEEEERQRGNFPDRFSGHQFPNYSSELNVNALLLGDSALYLCASSLLGTGSNEKLFFGSGTQLSVL.

V is TRBV4-2 and J is TRBJ1-5; 7 positions match TRBD1. CDR3 size: 15 residues. Germline-derived CDR1 and CDR2 are LGHNA and YNFKEQ. The V segment lost 4 bases and the J segment 2 bases; nucleotides outside the gene matches: 5. DNA of the CDR3: TGTGCCAGCAGCCGTGGACAGGCGGGCAATCAGCCCCAGCATTTT. Translated: CASSRGQAGNQPQHF.

This clone was observed a few times. Written as DNA, the CDR3 is TGTGCCAGCAGCTTGCAGGACACGAGAAGGAACACTGAAGCTTTCTTT. Amino acid sequence: CASSLQDTRRNTEAFF. The V gene is TRBV5-5, the J gene TRBJ1-1; the D gene is possibly TRBD1 (5 bases). The germline V gene has CDR1 SGHKS and CDR2 YYEKEE (reference sequence). The CDR3 is 16 amino acids. The V end lost 1 base, the J end lost 1 base, and 14 bases lay between the germline ends.

V and J are TRBV7-9 and TRBJ2-1, with 7 bases fitting TRBD2. Germline-derived CDR1 and CDR2 are SEHNR and FQNEAQ (reference sequence). CDR3 length: 17 residues. J was trimmed by 0 bases and V by 0 bases; bases with no gene match: 5. The CDR3 sequence: CASSLAGRTSSYNEQFF. The CDR3 bases are TGTGCCAGCAGCTTAGCGGGACGGACTAGCTCCTACAATGAGCAGTTCTTC.

The chain links TRBV18 to TRBJ1-1, with TRBD1 matching 9 bases. Germline V gene sequence: CDR1 KGHSH, CDR2 LQKENI. V dropped 2 bases and J dropped 3; count of bases not matched to a gene: 4. The CDR3 sequence is 15 residues long. The chain's CDR3 is CASSPNRGLDTEAFF. For the CDR3, the DNA is TGTGCCAGCTCACCAAACAGGGGGCTGGACACTGAAGCTTTCTTT.

The J gene is TRBJ2-1, the V gene TRBV6-2 or TRBV6-3; D is undetermined. The V end lost 5 bases, the J end lost 4 bases, and 9 bases lay between the germline ends. Germline V gene lookup returns CDR1 MNHEY and CDR2 SVGEGT. There are 13 residues in the CDR3. The DNA for the CDR3 is TGTGCCAGCAGTCTAGACTTATACAATGAGCAGTTCTTC. Protein product: CASSLDLYNEQFF.

This clone came up a few times. The V call is TRBV7-9, the J call TRBJ1-1; TRBD1 aligns across 7 bases. Germline CDR1 reads SEHNR; CDR2 reads FQNEAQ (reference sequence). The junction had 8 bases not matched to a gene; V was cut back by 6 bases and J by 7 bases. This CDR3 has 13 residues. CDR3 sequence reads: CASRLTGTGEAFF. The CDR3 DNA follows: TGTGCCAGCAGATTGACAGGGACGGGTGAAGCTTTCTTT.

The chain combines TRBV18 with TRBJ1-5; the match to TRBD1 covers 8 bases. Germline CDR1 KGHSH, CDR2 LQKENI. The ends lost 2 bases at V and 7 bases at J; junction bases unmatched: 13. There are 17 residues in the CDR3. This CDR3 is CASSPGPSGQGGQPQHF. In DNA, the CDR3 is TGTGCCAGCTCACCAGGGCCCTCAGGACAGGGCGGGCAGCCCCAGCATTTT.

This clone was observed once. The DNA of the CDR3 is TGCGCCAGCAGCCAAGGGACAGGGAACTATGGCTACACCTTC. It codes for CASSQGTGNYGYTF. The chain uses TRBV4-1 and TRBJ1-2, with 8 bases identical to TRBD1. The CDR3 sequence is 14 residues long. Germline CDR1 MGHRA, CDR2 YSYEKL. Trimming took 1 base from V and 2 from J; bases not matched to a gene: 0.

The V and J genes are TRBV6-4 and TRBJ1-6; D unclear. The CDR3 covers 13 residues. CDR1 MRHNA and CDR2 SNTAGT come from the germline V gene. The germline V and J ends were trimmed by 3 bases and 7 bases, with 7 bases remaining between them. The CDR3 DNA reads as TGTGCCAGCAGTGATTACTCAAATTCACCCCTCCACTTT. Its protein is CASSDYSNSPLHF.

The chain links TRBV18 to TRBJ2-2; D unclear. The CDR3 extends over 13 amino acids. CDR1 and CDR2 from the germline V gene are KGHSH and LQKENI. V was clipped by 3 bases and J by 4 bases, with 6 bases between them. The CDR3 region is CASSPLGTGELFF. For the CDR3, the DNA is TGTGCCAGCTCACCCCTCGGCACCGGGGAGCTGTTTTTT.

As to this clone: A much larger clone differs from this one at a single base, so this may be a read error. J is TRBJ1-2 and V is TRBV6-1; possibly TRBD1 for D (6 bases). Per germline, CDR1 MNHNS and CDR2 SASEGT. V was cut by 3 bases and J by 4 bases, with 6 bases left in between. There are 12 residues in the CDR3. CDR3 loop: CASSEDSYGYTF. As DNA, the CDR3 is TGTGCCAGCAGTGAGGACAGCTATGGCTACACCTTC.

V usage is TRBV20-1 and J usage is TRBJ1-1; 7 bases are shared with TRBD1. Per germline, CDR1 DFQATT and CDR2 SNEGSKA (reference sequence). V dropped 6 bases and J dropped 10; count of bases not matched to a gene: 8. The CDR3 covers 11 residues. CDR3 amino acids: CSARQGSGAFF. The CDR3 region has the DNA TGCAGTGCCCGACAGGGATCAGGAGCTTTCTTT.

V usage is TRBV9 and J usage is TRBJ1-2, with TRBD1 matching over 8 bases. V lost 0 bases, J lost 6 bases, and 10 bases stayed unmatched. There are 16 residues in the CDR3. In germline, CDR1 is SGDLS, CDR2 YYNGEE. Written as DNA, the CDR3 is TGTGCCAGCAGCGTAGCCGGACAGGGAGGGATTGATGGCTACACCTTC. It yields the protein CASSVAGQGGIDGYTF.

The chain has TRBV2 and TRBJ1-3; a weak D match, TRBD1 (5 bases). CDR3 length equals 15 residues. Germline loops: CDR1 SNHLY, CDR2 FYNNEI. Trimming took 2 bases from V and 2 from J, leaving 10 bases between them. CDR3 bases: TGTGCCAGCAGTGAATCAGGGTACGCTGGAAACACCATATATTTT. Its translation is CASSESGYAGNTIYF.

V and J are TRBV5-8 and TRBJ2-3; D is perhaps TRBD1 (6 bases). The germline V and J ends were trimmed by 0 bases and 3 bases, with 14 bases remaining between them. Germline CDR1 reads SGHTS; CDR2 reads YDEGEE. The CDR3 spans 16 residues. For the CDR3, the DNA is TGTGCCAGCAGCTTGGGTGGTCAGGGGTTTACAGATACGCAGTATTTT. Amino acid sequence: CASSLGGQGFTDTQYF.